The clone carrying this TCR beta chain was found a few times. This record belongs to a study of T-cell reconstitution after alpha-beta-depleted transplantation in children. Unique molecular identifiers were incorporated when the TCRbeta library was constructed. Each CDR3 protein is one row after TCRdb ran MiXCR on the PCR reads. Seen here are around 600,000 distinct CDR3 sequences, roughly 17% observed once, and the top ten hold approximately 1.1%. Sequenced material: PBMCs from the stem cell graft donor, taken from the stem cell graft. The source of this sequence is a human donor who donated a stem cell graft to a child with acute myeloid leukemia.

CDR3 coding DNA: TGTGCCAGCAGTTTACGGGGGGCAGAAGATACGCAGTATTTT. Protein product: CASSLRGAEDTQYF. The gene calls are TRBV12-3 or TRBV12-4 and TRBJ2-3; maybe TRBD2 (7 bases). The V end lost 2 bases, the J end lost 5 bases, and 11 bases lay between the germline ends. The CDR3 has 14 amino acids.